The following is a T cell receptor beta chain sequence with its context. The antigen is unknown. V lost 4 bases, J lost 0 bases, and 15 bases lay in between. This CDR3 is 16 amino acids long. Germline assignment: CDR1 SGHNT and CDR2 YYREEE (reference sequence). The data are from a study of shared clonotypes between healthy human individuals. Sequenced by immunoSEQ multiplex PCR; TCRdb stores in-frame clones only, minus some. The repertoire consists of around 600,000 clones, with roughly 97% occurring once and the leading ten covering about 0.06%. Study-wide results and caveats: Clonotype sharing among donors, it was expected, would be affected by sequencing depth.

Every donor was a Caucasian adult from Nashville, Tennessee. From CD4+ cells came CD45RA+ naive and CD45RA-negative memory subsets. The clonotype was recovered from a woman aged 25-40 years in good health. The sequenced sample consisted of naive CD4+ T cells sorted from blood. Specified subset: CD45RA+ positively selected. V gene TRBV5-4 combines with J gene TRBJ2-3, with D maybe TRBD1 (5 bases). CDR3 region: CASSRQNGASTDTQYF. In nucleotides, the CDR3 is TGTGCCAGCAGCCGACAAAATGGGGCTAGCACAGATACGCAGTATTTT.